This TCR beta chain was retrieved from a study of blood T cell repertoires in COVID-19 (dated by TCRdb to between 2020 and 2021). About the full investigation: Samples from collaborators originated in the United States, Italy and Spain and spanned both the acute and convalescent phases of COVID-19. The sample metadata nearly always contained a de-identified subject ID, COVID-19 status, age in years and sex. The samples were drawn from two sources: the first 160 participants of the ongoing ImmuneRACE study, and some 1,300 subjects contributed by 6 global collaborators. The material from the prospective study consisted of cDNA or gDNA derived from T cells, B-cell-depleted T cells, or PBMCs. Where available, HLA class I and class II types were taken from metadata supplied by the sample provider and were not determined by assay-based typing. The dataset comprised deeply sampled blood TCRbeta repertoires from subjects exposed to, actively infected with, or recovered from COVID-19. A freely available public database, intended as a resource for researchers studying the immune response to SARS-CoV-2, is where the repertoires were released.

At one collaborating source in Seattle, patients were enrolled during active infection and were followed longitudinally through the course of disease. Each collaborating institution followed its own protocols to collect whole blood in K2EDTA tubes. Collaborator samples were shipped for TCRbeta analysis as frozen whole blood, isolated PBMCs, or DNA extracted from either sample type. TCRbeta CDR3 regions were amplified from genomic DNA by means of the immunoSEQ Assay, a bias-controlled multiplex PCR. The original methods were these. The number of nucleated cells in each sample was estimated from the amplification of reference gene primers within the assay. Sequence reads were collapsed and filtered to measure the absolute abundance of every unique TCRbeta CDR3 rearrangement. For each sample, productive Simpson clonality was calculated as the square root of Simpson's diversity index across productive rearrangements. Drawn from immuneACCESS, this table holds only the in-frame rearrangements with V and J called that TCRdb kept. Clones are partly lost; checked studies trace under half to an unresolved V gene and leave the rest unexplained. V and J calls and clone size are copied from that table; D and trimming were computed from the DNA. This sample gives roughly 120,000 clones in total; 75% to 90% of them show up just once. About 3.3% of the sample lies in the top ten.

A remark on this clone: Its antigen has not been determined. There are no base qualities to consult, and no much larger clone falls within one base.

The junction shows trimming of 0 bases on V and 0 bases on J, plus 11 bases between the germline ends. Based on the germline V gene, the CDR1 and CDR2 sequences are SGHRS and YFSETQ. CDR3 length: 16 amino acids, cysteine to phenylalanine. The read is trimmed to its CDR3 DNA, 48 bases read in frame from base 1. Study-wide findings and limitations: The quantity of clinical and demographic metadata differed by source and by participant and was supplied without curation.

The sequence derives from a woman older than 75 with COVID-19, enrolled during active disease. The chain employs TRBV5-1 and TRBJ2-3, with the D gene not clear enough to name. Sequencing was carried out using peripheral blood. The DNA sequence is given as TGCGCCAGCAGCTTGGCGACTTGGTCTAGCACAGATACGCAGTATTTT. It codes for CASSLATWSSTDTQYF.